This TCR beta chain comes out of a study of human T cells and chemical hapten exposure (dated by TCRdb to about 2021). Study-wide context: For sensitization, 2% DPC in acetone was applied to a roughly 2 cm by roughly 2 cm area of upper inner arm skin. Libraries were combined into a pool for sequencing, and differences in TCR yield between samples came mainly from small differences in library volumes within the pool. The study tracked peripheral blood TCR repertoire changes in vivo during primary and secondary sensitization to the hapten diphenylcyclopropenone (DPC) in alopecia patients. Patch testing was performed on the upper back with Finn chambers containing 0.01% DPC, and the patch tests were scored after 6 days according to International Contact Dermatitis Research Group standards. Blood samples were taken from patients before sensitization (week 0) and at 2, 6 and about 24 weeks after DPC sensitization. Alopecia areata with under or over 50% scalp involvement, alopecia totalis and alopecia universalis were represented in the patient cohort, which was mostly female. Blood for TCR sequencing was provided by twenty-nine alopecia patients at one to four time points (pre-sensitization, 2, 6 and 24 weeks). Patients additionally received weekly therapeutic DPC doses to the scalp throughout the approximately 24-week study period. Overall study outcomes, separate from this receptor: No change with DPC sensitization was found in the number of TCRs above 1 in 1000 frequency, and no evidence of global repertoire structure alterations was found. Because all patients had alopecia, a presumed autoimmune disease, the immune response of the patients might differ from that of healthy individuals. After repeated subsampling, the strength of the expansion versus patch-test correlation and the threshold at which it became significant changed. Expanded TCRs formed significantly more large CDR3 similarity clusters than pre-sensitization or healthy control sets, consistent with antigen-driven responses. The number of PT1 expanded TCRs positively correlated with patch test score, significant at thresholds 8, 16 and 32 but not 4.

For this clonotype: It has no known antigen specificity. One base away there is no much larger clone; base qualities are not given.

The CDR3 goes from the cysteine to the phenylalanine over 13 residues. Of the read, only the CDR3 DNA is kept; its 39 bases are in frame from base 1. Trimming costs V 5 bases and J 9 bases, and their ends lie 16 bases apart. Libraries came from RACE. Sequencing instrument: NextSeq 500. During library preparation, unique molecular identifiers were attached to individual cDNA molecules so that TCRs could be counted in a quantitative, reproducible way. For every blood RNA sample, sequencing covered both the TCR alpha and TCR beta chains. The study's processing was this. The median number of TCRs per sample was roughly 98,000, ranging from about 20,000 to 690,600. The Decombinator software suite was used to annotate V, J and CDR3 in the TCR reads. For PS versus PT1 abundance plots, all samples were subsampled to the same number of TCRs (28,000). TCRs were defined as expanded if absent before sensitization and observed at least eight times at the 2-week time point. The public reads were reprocessed in TCRdb via fastp at Q25 and MiXCR, keeping in-frame beta chains. One record per CDR3 amino acid sequence lists the most common genes and DNA. TCRdb, not the original authors, processed these V and J calls. The sample table shows approximately 79,000 distinct CDR3 sequences, and 10% are seen once. Around 1.5% of the sample belongs to the ten largest clones.

What this sample's time point label stands for: patch test 1, 2 weeks after DPC sensitization. The sample's treatment or condition, from its label and the paper: therapeutic diphenylcyclopropenone sensitization with weekly scalp DPC. At each patch-test visit, blood was drawn before the patch test was applied. Eligible patients were aged 18 to 70, diagnosed with alopecia, deemed suitable for DPC therapy, and excluded if pregnant. Total RNA was isolated from unfractionated whole blood collected in Tempus Blood RNA tubes. The rearrangement combines TRBV12-3 or TRBV12-4 with TRBJ2-5; TRBD2 is possibly the D segment (5 matching bases). This clonotype was obtained from a woman aged 45-65 years with alopecia areata. Some clones in this sample may be carry-over from other donors' samples. Sequenced here: whole blood, sampled in connection with sensitization to the hapten diphenylcyclopropenone (DPC). The CDR3 reads as follows: CASSGNTLGAQYF. The DNA sequence follows: TGTGCCAGCAGTGGTAACACCCTCGGGGCCCAGTACTTC.